Shown below are 18 T cell receptor beta chains from a single sample sequenced in a study of OX40 agonist ivuxolimab in advanced cancers. Method: immunoSEQ multiplex PCR; TCRdb's copy keeps in-frame clones and lacks some. In the table there are about 26,000 clones, about three quarters of which are singletons. This sample comprised CD4+ or CD8+ T cells sorted from blood, obtained in a trial of the OX40 agonist ivuxolimab. The receptors come from an adult with an advanced solid tumor such as melanoma, head and neck, liver or kidney cancer.

The rearrangement uses TRBV19 and TRBJ2-3, with TRBD2 matching over 8 bases. Unmatched junction bases numbered 9, after V lost 5 bases and J lost 5 bases. Germline CDR1 is LNHDA and CDR2 is SQIVND (reference sequence). This CDR3 has 15 amino acids. The CDR3 bases are TGTGCCAGTAGTCCCACGGGCGGGGGGTTAGATACGCAGTATTTT. It translates to CASSPTGGGLDTQYF.

The rearrangement joins TRBV7-9 to TRBJ2-5, with 7 positions matching TRBD1. CDR1 and CDR2 (germline): SEHNR, FQNEAQ (reference sequence). V trimming: 5 bases; J trimming: 5 bases; junction bases outside the gene matches: 14. The CDR3 covers 16 residues. Written as DNA, the CDR3 is TGTGCCAGCAGCCCCCTGTTGGACAGGCGGAGGGAGACCCAGTACTTC. It codes for CASSPLLDRRRETQYF.

Here the CDR3 DNA reads TGTGCCAGCAGCGCGGTGAGGTACGAGCAGTACTTC. Its translation is CASSAVRYEQYF. The chain links TRBV2 to TRBJ2-7; no clear D. Trimming pared 6 bases from V and 4 bases from J, leaving 10 bases between. CDR3 size: 12 residues. The germline CDR1 and CDR2 sequences are SNHLY and FYNNEI.

The sample holds one count of this clone. This chain links TRBV11-2 with TRBJ1-1; 8 nucleotides align to TRBD1. The germline V gene has CDR1 SGHAT and CDR2 FQNNGV. There are 16 residues in the CDR3. J was trimmed by 2 bases and V by 2 bases; bases with no gene match: 7. CDR3 sequence (DNA): TGTGCCAGCAGCTTATGGGCACAGGGGGTTAACACTGAAGCTTTCTTT. Translation: CASSLWAQGVNTEAFF.

The rearrangement links TRBV5-1 to TRBJ2-1; maybe TRBD1 (5 bases). With 1 base removed from V and 5 bases from J, the gap between germline ends came to 16 bases. Germline values: CDR1 SGHRS, CDR2 YFSETQ. This CDR3 is built from 16 residues. Here the CDR3 reads CASSLPRWGSHNEQFF. DNA for the CDR3: TGCGCCAGCAGCTTGCCCCGATGGGGCAGTCACAATGAGCAGTTCTTC.

V and J are TRBV7-6 and TRBJ1-2; 7 bases line up with TRBD1. The junction had 12 bases not matched to a gene; V was cut back by 4 bases and J by 4 bases. The V gene's germline CDR1 is SGHVS and CDR2 FNYEAQ. This CDR3 comprises 16 residues. In DNA, the CDR3 is TGTGCCAGCAGCTCCCGACAGGGACTCGATGGCTATGGCTACACCTTC. Translated, it gives CASSSRQGLDGYGYTF.

This clone was observed once. The chain employs TRBV2 and TRBJ2-3, with 11 bases identical to TRBD2. CDR3 length: 14 amino acids. V trimming: 6 bases; J trimming: 6 bases; junction bases outside the gene matches: 5. Germline CDR1 SNHLY, CDR2 FYNNEI. The CDR3 coding sequence is TGTGCCAGCAGCTCTAGCGGGGGGTGGGATACGCAGTATTTT. Amino acid sequence: CASSSSGGWDTQYF.

In this sample, this clone turned up once. The chain combines TRBV27 with TRBJ1-2; possibly TRBD1 for D (6 bases). V was pared by 5 bases and J by 2 bases, with 15 bases between. Germline CDR1 reads MNHEY; CDR2 reads SMNVEV (reference sequence). The length of the CDR3 is 15 residues. The CDR3: CASSPKTGSNYGYTF. For the CDR3, the DNA is TGTGCCAGCAGTCCCAAGACAGGTTCGAACTATGGCTACACCTTC.

The V and J genes are TRBV4-1 and TRBJ1-6, with D possibly matching TRBD1 (5 bases). The V gene lost 0 bases and the J gene lost 11 bases, with 11 bases spanning the gap. Germline CDR1 reads MGHRA; CDR2 reads YSYEKL. The CDR3 contains 14 residues. The CDR3 DNA is TGCGCCAGCAGCCAAGATGGGGACGGCGCACCCCTCCACTTT. As protein: CASSQDGDGAPLHF.

The V call is TRBV12-1, the J call TRBJ2-3; the D call of TRBD2 is as the table states it, not checked on the DNA. TRBV12-1 is given as a pseudogene. The CDR3 runs to 17 residues. The CDR3 loop reads CASSFAKAGGFPDTQYF. CDR3 nucleotides: TGTGCCAGCAGCTTTGCCAAAGCGGGGGGATTTCCAGATACGCAGTATTTT.

This clone was counted once. The genes are TRBV9 and TRBJ1-4; D gene unclear. The CDR3 covers 14 residues. Trimming stripped 0 bases from V and 3 bases from J, with 6 bases between. CDR1 SGDLS and CDR2 YYNGEE come from the germline V gene. DNA of the CDR3: TGTGCCAGCAGCGTAGCGGACTCTAATGAAAAACTGTTTTTT. Protein: CASSVADSNEKLFF. Looking up the rest from reference TRBV9 and TRBJ1-4 gives the full variable domain: DSGVTQTPKHLITATGQRVTLRCSPRSGDLSVYWYQQSLDQGLQFLIQYYNGEERAKGNILERFSAQQFPDLHSELNLSSLELGDSALYFCASSVADSNEKLFFGSGTQLSVL.

This chain's CDR3 is CASSFYGTGEETQYF. In nucleotides, the CDR3 is TGTGCCAGCAGCTTTTATGGGACAGGGGAAGAGACCCAGTACTTC. The chain links TRBV5-4 to TRBJ2-5; 10 bases are a match to TRBD1. V lost 2 bases to trimming and J lost 3 bases; unmatched junction nucleotides: 4. Germline CDR1 is SGHNT and CDR2 is YYREEE (reference sequence). This CDR3 is built from 15 residues.

The chain has TRBV9 and TRBJ1-1; 7 nucleotides line up with TRBD1. Per germline, CDR1 SGDLS and CDR2 YYNGEE. The length of the CDR3 is 13 residues. Losses at the gene ends were 4 bases for V and 6 bases for J; bases not matched to a gene: 6. CDR3 residues: CASSQGGRAEAFF. The CDR3 coding sequence is TGTGCCAGCAGCCAGGGGGGGAGGGCTGAAGCTTTCTTT.

In its sample, this clone is medium-sized. Here the CDR3 reads CATTSGNYGYTF. The CDR3 nucleotides read TGTGCCACGACGTCTGGGAACTATGGCTACACCTTC. This chain connects TRBV6-6 to TRBJ1-2; D unresolved. This CDR3 is built from 12 residues. V lost 10 bases, J lost 2 bases, and 11 bases lay in between. The germline V gene has CDR1 MNHNY and CDR2 SVGAGI (reference sequence).

The chain joins TRBV7-9 to TRBJ1-1, with TRBD1 identical over 9 bases. CDR3 length: 16 amino acids. J was trimmed by 1 base and V by 3 bases; bases with no gene match: 6. Germline V gene data show CDR1 as SEHNR and CDR2 as FQNEAQ (reference sequence). The CDR3 sequence: CASSFPGQGRNTEAFF. The DNA for the CDR3 is TGTGCCAGCAGCTTCCCGGGACAGGGTAGGAACACTGAAGCTTTCTTT.

The chain is built from TRBV29-1 and TRBJ2-5; D is uncertain. The CDR3 is 13 amino acids. V lost 1 base, J lost 2 bases, and 8 bases lay in between. CDR1 is SQVTM and CDR2 is ANQGSEA in the germline V gene. The CDR3: CSVEGRKQETQYF. CDR3 DNA sequence: TGCAGCGTTGAAGGGCGGAAACAAGAGACCCAGTACTTC.

The chain combines TRBV27 with TRBJ2-5, with D possibly TRBD1 on 5 matching bases. Trimming shortened V by 2 bases and J by 5 bases, and 12 bases separated the two germline ends. Germline lookup yields CDR1 MNHEY and CDR2 SMNVEV (reference sequence). CDR3 size: 14 residues. CDR3: CASSLVAGAETQYF. The CDR3 nucleotides are TGTGCCAGCAGTTTAGTCGCTGGGGCGGAGACCCAGTACTTC.

This clone was observed a handful of times. J is TRBJ1-1 and V is TRBV4-3, with D possibly matching TRBD1 (5 bases). The CDR3 loop spans 14 amino acids. Germline V gene lookup returns CDR1 LGHNA and CDR2 YSLEER. Trimming stripped 2 bases from V and 5 bases from J, with 12 bases between. CDR3 coding DNA: TGCGCCAGCAGCCAACACGGGGGAAGGACTGAAGCTTTCTTT. This sequence encodes CASSQHGGRTEAFF.